Below, one T cell receptor (beta chain) is given with its context. Original processing notes: How many nucleated cells were present was estimated from reference gene primer amplification. Here immunoSEQ multiplex PCR was the method, and the copy in TCRdb shows in-frame clones only, minus some. V and J calls and clone size follow that table, whereas D and trimming were derived from the DNA. The data contain about 330,000 clones, around 83% of them singletons. The data originate from a study of blood T cell repertoires in COVID-19. Study overall: Acute and convalescent COVID-19 specimens originated in the United States, Italy and Spain. PBMCs, B-cell-depleted T cells, or T cells were the source of the cDNA or gDNA that made up the material.

The CDR3 is 11 amino acids. Germline assignment: CDR1 GTSNPN and CDR2 SVGIG (reference sequence). V was cut by 8 bases and J by 6 bases, with 13 bases left in between. Sequencing input: peripheral blood. This chain uses TRBV30 with TRBJ1-2; D is perhaps TRBD1 (6 bases). The TCR originated in a woman aged 50 to 60 with acute or convalescent COVID-19. The CDR3 here is CARDRQDGYTF. The CDR3 DNA reads TGTGCCCGCGACAGGCAGGATGGCTACACCTTC.